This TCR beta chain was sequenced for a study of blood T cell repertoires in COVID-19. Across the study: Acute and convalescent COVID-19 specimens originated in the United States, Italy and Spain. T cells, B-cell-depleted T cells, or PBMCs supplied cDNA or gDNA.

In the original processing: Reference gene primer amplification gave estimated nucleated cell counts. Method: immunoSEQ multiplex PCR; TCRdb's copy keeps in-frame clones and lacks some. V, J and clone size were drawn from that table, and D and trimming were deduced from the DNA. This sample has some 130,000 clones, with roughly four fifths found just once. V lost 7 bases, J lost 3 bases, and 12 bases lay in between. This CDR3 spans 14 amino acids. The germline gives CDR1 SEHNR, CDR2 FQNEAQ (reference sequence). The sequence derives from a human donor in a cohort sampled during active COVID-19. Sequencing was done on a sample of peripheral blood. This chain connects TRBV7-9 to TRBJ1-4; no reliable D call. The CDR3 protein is CASNLGVANEKLFF. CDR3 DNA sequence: TGTGCCAGCAACCTTGGAGTGGCTAATGAAAAACTGTTTTTT.